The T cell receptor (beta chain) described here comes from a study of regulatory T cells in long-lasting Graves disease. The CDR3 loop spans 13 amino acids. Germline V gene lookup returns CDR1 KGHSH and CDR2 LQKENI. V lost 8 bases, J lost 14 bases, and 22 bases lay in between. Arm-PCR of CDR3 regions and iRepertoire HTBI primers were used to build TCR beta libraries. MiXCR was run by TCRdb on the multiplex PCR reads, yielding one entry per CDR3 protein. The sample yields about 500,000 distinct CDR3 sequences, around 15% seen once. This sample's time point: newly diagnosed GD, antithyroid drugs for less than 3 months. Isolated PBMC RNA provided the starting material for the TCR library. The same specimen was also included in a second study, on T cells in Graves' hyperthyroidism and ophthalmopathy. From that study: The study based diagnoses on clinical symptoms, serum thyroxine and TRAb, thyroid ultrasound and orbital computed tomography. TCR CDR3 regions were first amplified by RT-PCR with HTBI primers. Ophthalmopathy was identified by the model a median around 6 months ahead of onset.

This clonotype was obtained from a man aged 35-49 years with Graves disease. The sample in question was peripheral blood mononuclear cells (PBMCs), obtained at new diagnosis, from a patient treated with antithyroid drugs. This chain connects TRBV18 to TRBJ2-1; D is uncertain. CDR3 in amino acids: CASPLGPSDLEFF. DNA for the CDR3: TGTGCCAGCCCACTCGGGCCCTCCGATTTGGAGTTCTTC.